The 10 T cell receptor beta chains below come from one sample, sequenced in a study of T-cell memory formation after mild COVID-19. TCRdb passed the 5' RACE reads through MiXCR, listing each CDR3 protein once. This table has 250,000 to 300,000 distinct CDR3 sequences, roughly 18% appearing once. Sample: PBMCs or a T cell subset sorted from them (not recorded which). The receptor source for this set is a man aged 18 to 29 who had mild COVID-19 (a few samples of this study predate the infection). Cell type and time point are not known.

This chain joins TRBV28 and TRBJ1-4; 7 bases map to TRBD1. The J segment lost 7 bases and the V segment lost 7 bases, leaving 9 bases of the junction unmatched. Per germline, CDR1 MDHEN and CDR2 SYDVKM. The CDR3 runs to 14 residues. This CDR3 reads CASNLEGAAEKLFF. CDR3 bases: TGTGCCAGCAACCTAGAGGGGGCGGCTGAAAAACTGTTTTTT. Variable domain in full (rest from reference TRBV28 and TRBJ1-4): DVKVTQSSRYLVKRTGEKVFLECVQDMDHENMFWYRQDPGLGLRLIYFSYDVKMKEKGDIPEGYSVSREKKERFSLILESASTNQTSMYLCASNLEGAAEKLFFGSGTQLSVL.

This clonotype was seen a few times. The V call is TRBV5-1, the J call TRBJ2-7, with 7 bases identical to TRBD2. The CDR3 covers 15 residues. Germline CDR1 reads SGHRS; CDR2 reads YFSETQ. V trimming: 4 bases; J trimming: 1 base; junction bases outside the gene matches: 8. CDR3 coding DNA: TGCGCCAGCAGCCCGGATGGGGGACTATCCTACGAGCAGTACTTC. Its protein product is CASSPDGGLSYEQYF.

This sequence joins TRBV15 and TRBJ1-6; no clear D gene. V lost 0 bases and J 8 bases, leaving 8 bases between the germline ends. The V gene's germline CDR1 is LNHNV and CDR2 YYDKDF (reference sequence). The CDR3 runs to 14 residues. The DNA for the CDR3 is TGTGCCACCAGCAGAGATTGGTACGATTCACCCCTCCACTTT. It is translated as CATSRDWYDSPLHF. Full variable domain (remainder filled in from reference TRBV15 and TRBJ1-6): DAMVIQNPRYQVTQFGKPVTLSCSQTLNHNVMYWYQQKSSQAPKLLFHYYDKDFNNEADTPDNFQSRRPNTSFCFLDIRSPGLGDTAMYLCATSRDWYDSPLHFGNGTRLTVT.

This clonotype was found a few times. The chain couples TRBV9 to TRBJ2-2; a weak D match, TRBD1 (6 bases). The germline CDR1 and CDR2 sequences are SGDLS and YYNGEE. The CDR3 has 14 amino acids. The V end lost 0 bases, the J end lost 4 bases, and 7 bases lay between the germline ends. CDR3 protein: CASSVGGGTGELFF. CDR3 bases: TGTGCCAGCAGCGTAGGAGGGGGCACCGGGGAGCTGTTTTTT.

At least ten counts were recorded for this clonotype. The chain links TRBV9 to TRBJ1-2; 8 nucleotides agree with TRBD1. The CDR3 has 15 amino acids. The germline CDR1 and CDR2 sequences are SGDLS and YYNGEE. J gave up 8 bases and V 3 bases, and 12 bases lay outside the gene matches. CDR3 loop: CASSAGGPTAMGYTF. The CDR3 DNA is TGTGCCAGCAGCGCAGGGGGCCCTACAGCTATGGGCTACACCTTC.

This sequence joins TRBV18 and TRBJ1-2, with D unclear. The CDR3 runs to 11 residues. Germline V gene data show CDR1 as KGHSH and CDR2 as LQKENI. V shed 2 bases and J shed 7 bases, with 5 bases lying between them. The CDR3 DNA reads TGTGCCAGCTCACCAGACACTGGCTACACCTTC. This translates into CASSPDTGYTF.

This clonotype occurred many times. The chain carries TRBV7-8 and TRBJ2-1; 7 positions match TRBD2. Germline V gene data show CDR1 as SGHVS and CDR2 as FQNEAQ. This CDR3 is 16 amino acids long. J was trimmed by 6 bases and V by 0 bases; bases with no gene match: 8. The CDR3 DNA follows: TGTGCCAGCAGCTTAGCGCACGGGGGGTCGGTCAATGAGCAGTTCTTC. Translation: CASSLAHGGSVNEQFF.

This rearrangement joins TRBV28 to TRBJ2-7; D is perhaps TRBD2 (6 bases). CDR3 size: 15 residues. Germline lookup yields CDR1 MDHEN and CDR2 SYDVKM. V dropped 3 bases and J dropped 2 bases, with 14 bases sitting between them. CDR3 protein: CASSLGGADPYEQYV. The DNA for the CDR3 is TGTGCCAGCAGTTTGGGCGGGGCCGATCCCTACGAGCAGTACGTC.

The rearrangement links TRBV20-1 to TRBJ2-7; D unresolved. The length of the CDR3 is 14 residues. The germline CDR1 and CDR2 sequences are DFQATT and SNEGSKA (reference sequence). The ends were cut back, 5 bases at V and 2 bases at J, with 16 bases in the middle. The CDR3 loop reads CSAVPTEYPYEQYF. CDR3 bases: TGCAGTGCTGTTCCGACGGAGTACCCCTACGAGCAGTACTTC.

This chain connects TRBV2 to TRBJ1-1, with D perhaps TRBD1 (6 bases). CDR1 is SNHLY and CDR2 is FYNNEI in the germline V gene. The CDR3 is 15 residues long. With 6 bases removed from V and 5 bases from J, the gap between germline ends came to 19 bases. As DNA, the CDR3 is TGTGCCAGCAGGGTCGACAGGTTGGGGGGGACTGAAGCTTTCTTT. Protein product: CASRVDRLGGTEAFF.